A single TCR beta chain is shown here with its context. Generated by immunoSEQ multiplex PCR, the TCRdb table keeps only in-frame clones and is missing some. The sample lists under 300,000 clones, 80% to 90% occurring once. V was shortened by 3 bases and J by 3 bases, with 8 bases between the two germline ends. Looked up from germline, CDR1 is MDHEN and CDR2 is SYDVKM. CDR3 length: 13 residues. Participant-given clinical history determined each cohort assignment. This sample stems from a study of blood T cell repertoires in COVID-19. Study background: From the United States, Italy and Spain came samples of acute and convalescent COVID-19.

The material sequenced was PBMCs or T cells enriched from blood (not recorded which). This TCR derives from a woman between 50 and 59 years old who had recovered from COVID-19. The rearrangement uses TRBV28 and TRBJ2-5, with TRBD2 as a possible D gene (5 bases). CDR3 protein: CASSFSGKETQYF. The CDR3 bases are TGTGCCAGCAGTTTCAGCGGAAAAGAGACCCAGTACTTC.